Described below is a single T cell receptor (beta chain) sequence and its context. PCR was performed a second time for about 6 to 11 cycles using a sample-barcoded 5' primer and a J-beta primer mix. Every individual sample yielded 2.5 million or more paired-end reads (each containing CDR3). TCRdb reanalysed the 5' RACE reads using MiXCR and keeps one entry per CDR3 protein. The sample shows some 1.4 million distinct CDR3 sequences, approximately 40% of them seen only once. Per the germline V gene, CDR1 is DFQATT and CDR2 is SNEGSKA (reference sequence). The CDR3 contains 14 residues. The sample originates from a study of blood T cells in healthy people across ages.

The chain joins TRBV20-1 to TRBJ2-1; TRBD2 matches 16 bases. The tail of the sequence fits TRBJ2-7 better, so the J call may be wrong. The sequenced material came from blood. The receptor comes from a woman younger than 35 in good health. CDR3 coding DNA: TGCAGTGCAACCGGGACTAGCGGGGGGGGCGAGCAGTACTTC. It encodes CSATGTSGGGEQYF.